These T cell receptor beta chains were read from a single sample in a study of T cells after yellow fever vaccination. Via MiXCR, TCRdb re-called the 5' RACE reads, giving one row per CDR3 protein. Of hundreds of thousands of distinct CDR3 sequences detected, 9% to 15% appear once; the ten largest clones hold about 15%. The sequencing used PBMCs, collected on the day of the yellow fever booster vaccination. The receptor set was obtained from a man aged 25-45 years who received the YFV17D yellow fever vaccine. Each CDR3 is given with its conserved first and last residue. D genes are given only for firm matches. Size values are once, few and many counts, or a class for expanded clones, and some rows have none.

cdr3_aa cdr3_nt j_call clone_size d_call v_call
CASSDHRDLGQETQYF TGTGCCAGCAGCGACCACAGGGATTTAGGGCAAGAGACCCAGTACTTC TRBJ2-5 few NA TRBV6-1
CASSSDITTSYEQYF TGTGCCAGCAGCTCAGACATAACCACTAGCTACGAGCAGTACTTC TRBJ2-7 few NA TRBV7-9
CSALAGGYQETQYF TGCAGTGCCCTAGCGGGGGGGTACCAAGAGACCCAGTACTTC TRBJ2-5 few TRBD2 TRBV20-1
CASSWTGNEQFF TGCGCCAGCAGCTGGACAGGCAATGAGCAGTTCTTC TRBJ2-1 many TRBD1 TRBV5-1
CASSQGGWSTDTQYF TGCGCCAGCAGTCAAGGGGGTTGGAGCACAGATACGCAGTATTTT TRBJ2-3 NA NA TRBV5-1
CASSVDQSHEQYF TGTGCCAGCTCAGTGGACCAGTCCCACGAGCAGTACTTC TRBJ2-7 many NA TRBV9
CAISDRDRVNYGYTF TGTGCCATCAGTGACCGGGACAGGGTTAACTATGGCTACACCTTC TRBJ1-2 few TRBD1 TRBV10-3
CASSLERAGELWEQYF TGCGCCAGCAGCTTGGAACGCGCCGGGGAGCTTTGGGAGCAGTACTTC TRBJ2-7 NA NA TRBV5-1
CSALTPGKAQETQYF TGCAGTGCTTTGACCCCAGGGAAAGCTCAAGAGACCCAGTACTTC TRBJ2-5 few NA TRBV20-1
CASSLASSGSSYNEQFF TGTGCCAGCAGCTTAGCGTCTAGCGGGAGCTCCTACAATGAGCAGTTCTTC TRBJ2-1 few TRBD2 TRBV7-2
CASSPSVGRAYEQYF TGTGCCAGCTCACCTTCTGTGGGACGGGCCTACGAGCAGTACTTC TRBJ2-7 NA NA TRBV18
CASSQEAGPNLNTEAFF TGCGCCAGCAGCCAAGAGGCAGGCCCTAATCTGAACACTGAAGCTTTCTTT TRBJ1-1 NA NA TRBV4-1
CASSRGGDLTHEQYF TGTGCCAGCAGCCGGGGCGGGGACCTCACCCACGAGCAGTACTTC TRBJ2-7 NA NA TRBV7-6
CSGRASNQPQHF TGCAGTGGGAGGGCAAGCAATCAGCCCCAGCATTTT TRBJ1-5 few NA TRBV20-1
CASSSRQTGYTF TGTGCCAGTAGCTCCCGTCAGACGGGCTACACCTTC TRBJ1-2 NA NA TRBV25-1
CASSLGVEEFF TGTGCCAGCAGCCTCGGGGTCGAGGAGTTCTTC TRBJ2-1 few NA TRBV7-9
CSAVGNSGNTIYF TGCAGTGCTGTCGGGAACTCTGGAAACACCATATATTTT TRBJ1-3 NA NA TRBV20-1
CASSQELGPYGYTF TGTGCCAGCAGCCAAGAGCTGGGGCCCTATGGCTACACCTTC TRBJ1-2 few NA TRBV3-1
CASSLPHSSYEQYF TGTGCCAGCAGTTTACCGCACAGTTCCTACGAGCAGTACTTC TRBJ2-7 many NA TRBV27
CASRSSGVGTIDYEQYF TGTGCCAGCAGATCTAGCGGCGTCGGAACCATAGACTACGAGCAGTACTTC TRBJ2-7 NA TRBD2 TRBV6-1
CASSKTPVAGELFF TGTGCCAGCAGCAAGACTCCTGTGGCCGGGGAGCTGTTTTTT TRBJ2-2 many NA TRBV4-2
CASSQATGRTSTDTQYF TGCGCCAGCAGCCAAGCAACAGGCCGAACTAGCACAGATACGCAGTATTTT TRBJ2-3 few NA TRBV4-3
CASSASTSVETQYF TGCGCCAGCAGCGCCTCCACTAGCGTCGAGACCCAGTACTTC TRBJ2-5 NA TRBD2 TRBV5-1
CASSFKGRKEPQHF TGTGCCAGCAGTTTTAAGGGGCGCAAGGAGCCCCAGCATTTT TRBJ1-5 NA NA TRBV12-3/TRBV12-4
CAICLYPLTGTGANVLTF TGTGCCATCTGTTTATACCCCCTCACAGGGACTGGGGCCAACGTCCTGACTTTC TRBJ2-6 NA NA TRBV13
CASSLVIGSYEQYF TGCGCCAGCAGCTTGGTTATAGGATCCTACGAGCAGTACTTC TRBJ2-7 few NA TRBV5-1
CASKSINQPQHF TGTGCCAGCAAGAGCATCAATCAGCCCCAGCATTTT TRBJ1-5 few NA TRBV6-2/TRBV6-3
CASSLSDGGPPQHF TGTGCCAGCAGCTTGAGTGACGGAGGGCCGCCCCAGCATTTT TRBJ1-5 NA NA TRBV5-5
CASTLGTGKSNQPQHF TGTGCCAGCACCTTAGGGACAGGGAAGTCCAATCAGCCCCAGCATTTT TRBJ1-5 many TRBD1 TRBV7-2
CASSLVATLGETQYF TGTGCCAGCAGCTTGGTAGCGACTCTCGGAGAGACCCAGTACTTC TRBJ2-5 few NA TRBV5-6
CSASESGDGKLFF TGCAGTGCTAGTGAGTCGGGGGACGGAAAACTGTTTTTT TRBJ1-4 NA NA TRBV20-1
CSARLAGSFHMGETQYF TGCAGTGCGAGGCTAGCGGGATCCTTCCACATGGGAGAGACCCAGTACTTC TRBJ2-5 few TRBD2 TRBV20-1
CASRFGGAGNEQFF TGTGCCAGTAGATTCGGGGGAGCGGGCAATGAGCAGTTCTTC TRBJ2-1 few NA TRBV19
CASSPGQGKETQYF TGTGCCAGCTCACCGGGACAGGGAAAAGAGACCCAGTACTTC TRBJ2-5 NA TRBD1 TRBV18
CASARYEQYF TGTGCCAGCGCGCGCTACGAGCAGTACTTC TRBJ2-7 NA NA TRBV7-6
CASRPAIGDRPQHF TGCGCCAGCCGGCCAGCCATCGGGGACCGGCCCCAGCATTTT TRBJ1-5 few NA TRBV5-1
CASSLRTGQETQYF TGTGCCAGCAGCTTAAGGACAGGGCAAGAGACCCAGTACTTC TRBJ2-5 many TRBD1 TRBV7-2
CSGDTGTGSSYEQYF TGCAGCGGTGACACCGGGACGGGGAGCTCCTACGAGCAGTACTTC TRBJ2-7 NA NA TRBV29-1
CASSQRVDEQFF TGTGCCAGCAGCCAAAGGGTTGATGAGCAGTTCTTC TRBJ2-1 few NA TRBV6-2/TRBV6-3
CATSRVLASGYYNEQFF TGTGCCACCAGCAGAGTTCTAGCTAGCGGGTATTACAATGAGCAGTTCTTC TRBJ2-1 few TRBD2 TRBV15
CASSQDWGGTNYGYTF TGCGCCAGCAGCCAAGATTGGGGGGGAACTAACTATGGCTACACCTTC TRBJ1-2 NA NA TRBV4-3
CASSTYSGRAGDEQFF TGTGCCAGCAGCACCTATAGCGGGAGGGCGGGGGATGAGCAGTTCTTC TRBJ2-1 few TRBD2 TRBV7-8
CASSLAIGQGAERKYF TGTGCCAGCAGCTTGGCTATCGGACAGGGGGCTGAGAGAAAGTACTTC TRBJ2-5 NA TRBD1 TRBV11-2
CASSRPNLAEQFF TGTGCCAGCAGCCGCCCGAATCTAGCGGAGCAGTTCTTC TRBJ2-1 many NA TRBV7-2
CASSYKTSGDQETQYF TGTGCCAGCAGTTACAAGACTAGCGGGGACCAAGAGACCCAGTACTTC TRBJ2-5 NA TRBD2 TRBV6-2/TRBV6-3
CSVEDIDYEQYF TGCAGCGTTGAAGATATTGACTACGAGCAGTACTTC TRBJ2-7 few NA TRBV29-1
CASAAAAGGEKLFF TGTGCCAGCGCCGCCGCGGCAGGGGGTGAAAAACTGTTTTTT TRBJ1-4 few TRBD1 TRBV18
CASSQGTAFYQPQHF TGTGCCAGCAGCCAAGGGACTGCCTTTTATCAGCCCCAGCATTTT TRBJ1-5 few NA TRBV7-8